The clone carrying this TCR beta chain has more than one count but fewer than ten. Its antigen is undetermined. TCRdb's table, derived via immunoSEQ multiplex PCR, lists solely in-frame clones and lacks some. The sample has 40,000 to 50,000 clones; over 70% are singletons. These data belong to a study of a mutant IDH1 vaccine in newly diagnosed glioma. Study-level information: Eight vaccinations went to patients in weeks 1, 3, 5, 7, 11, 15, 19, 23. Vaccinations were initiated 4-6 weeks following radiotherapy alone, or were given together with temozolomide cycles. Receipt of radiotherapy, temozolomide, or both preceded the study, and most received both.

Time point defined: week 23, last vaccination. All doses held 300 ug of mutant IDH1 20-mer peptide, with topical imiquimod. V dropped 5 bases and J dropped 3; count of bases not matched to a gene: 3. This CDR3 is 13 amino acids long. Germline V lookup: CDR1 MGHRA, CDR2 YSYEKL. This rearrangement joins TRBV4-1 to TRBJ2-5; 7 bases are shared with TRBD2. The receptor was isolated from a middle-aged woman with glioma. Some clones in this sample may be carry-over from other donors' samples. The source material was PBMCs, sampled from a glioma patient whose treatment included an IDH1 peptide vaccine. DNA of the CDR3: TGCGCCAGCAGCATTGCGGGGGAAGAGACCCAGTACTTC. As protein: CASSIAGEETQYF.